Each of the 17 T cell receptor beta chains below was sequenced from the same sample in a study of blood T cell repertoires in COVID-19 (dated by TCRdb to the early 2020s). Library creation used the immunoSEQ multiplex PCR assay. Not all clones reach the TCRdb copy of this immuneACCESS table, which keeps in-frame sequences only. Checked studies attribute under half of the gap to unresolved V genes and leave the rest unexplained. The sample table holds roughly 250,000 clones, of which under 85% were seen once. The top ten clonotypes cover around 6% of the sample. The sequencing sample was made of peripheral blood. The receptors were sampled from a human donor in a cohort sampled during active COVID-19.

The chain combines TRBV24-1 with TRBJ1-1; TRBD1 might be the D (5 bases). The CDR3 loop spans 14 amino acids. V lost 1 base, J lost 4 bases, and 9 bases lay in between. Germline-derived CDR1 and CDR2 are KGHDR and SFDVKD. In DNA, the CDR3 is TGTGCCACCAGTGATTTATCAGGGCGCACTGAAGCTTTCTTT. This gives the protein CATSDLSGRTEAFF.

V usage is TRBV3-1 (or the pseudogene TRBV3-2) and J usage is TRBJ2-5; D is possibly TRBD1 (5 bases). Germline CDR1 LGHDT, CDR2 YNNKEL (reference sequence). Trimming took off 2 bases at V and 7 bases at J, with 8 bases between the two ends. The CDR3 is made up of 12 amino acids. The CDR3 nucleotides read TGTGCCAGCAGCCAACCGCAGGGGACCCAGTACTTC. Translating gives CASSQPQGTQYF.

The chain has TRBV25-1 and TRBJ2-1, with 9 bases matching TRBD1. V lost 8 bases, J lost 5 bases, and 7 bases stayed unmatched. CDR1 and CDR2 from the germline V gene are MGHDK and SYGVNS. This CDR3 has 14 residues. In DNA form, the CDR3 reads TGTGCCAGCGTAGCCGGGACAGGGAACAATGAGCAGTTCTTC. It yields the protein CASVAGTGNNEQFF.

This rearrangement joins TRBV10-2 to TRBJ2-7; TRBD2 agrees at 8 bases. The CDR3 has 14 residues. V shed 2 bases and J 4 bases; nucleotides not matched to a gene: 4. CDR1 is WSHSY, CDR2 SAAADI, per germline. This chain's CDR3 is CASSEGGLVYEQYF. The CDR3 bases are TGCGCCAGCAGTGAGGGGGGACTAGTGTACGAGCAGTACTTC.

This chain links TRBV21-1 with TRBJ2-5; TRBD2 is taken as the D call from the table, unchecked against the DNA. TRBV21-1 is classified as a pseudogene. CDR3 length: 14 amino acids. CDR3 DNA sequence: TGTGCCAGCAGTCCGGTCCGGGAAGAGGAGACCCAGTACTTC. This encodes CASSPVREEETQYF.

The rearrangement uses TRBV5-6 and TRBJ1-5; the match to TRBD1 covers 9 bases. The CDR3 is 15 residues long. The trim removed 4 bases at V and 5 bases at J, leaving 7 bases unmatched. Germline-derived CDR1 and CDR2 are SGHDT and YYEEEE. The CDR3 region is CASSRTGGLHQPQHF. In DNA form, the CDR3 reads TGTGCCAGCAGCAGAACAGGGGGCCTTCATCAGCCCCAGCATTTT. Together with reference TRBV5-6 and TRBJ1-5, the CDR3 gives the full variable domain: DAGVTQSPTHLIKTRGQQVTLRCSPKSGHDTVSWYQQALGQGPQFIFQYYEEEERQRGNFPDRFSGHQFPNYSSELNVNALLLGDSALYLCASSRTGGLHQPQHFGDGTRLSIL.

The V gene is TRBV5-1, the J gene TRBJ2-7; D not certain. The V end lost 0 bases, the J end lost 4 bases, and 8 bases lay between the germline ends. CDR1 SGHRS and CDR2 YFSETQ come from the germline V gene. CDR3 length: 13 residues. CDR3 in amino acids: CASSLEVAYEQYF. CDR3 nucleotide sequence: TGCGCCAGCAGCTTGGAGGTAGCATACGAGCAGTACTTC.

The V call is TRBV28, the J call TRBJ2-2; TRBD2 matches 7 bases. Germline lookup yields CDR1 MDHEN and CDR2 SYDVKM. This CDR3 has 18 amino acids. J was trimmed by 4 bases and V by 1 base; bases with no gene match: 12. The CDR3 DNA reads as TGTGCCAGCAGTTTATATGGGGGAGGGCCTCCGGGCACCGGGGAGCTGTTTTTT. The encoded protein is CASSLYGGGPPGTGELFF.

CDR3 coding DNA: TGTGCCAGCAGCTTGGCCAGAGTGGGGACCTCGGGAGGGGAGCAGTTCTTC. Its translation is CASSLARVGTSGGEQFF. This chain uses TRBV5-8 with TRBJ2-1; TRBD2 agrees at 8 bases. Trimming cost V 0 bases and J 10 bases; bases outside gene matches: 15. Germline V CDR1 and CDR2: SGHTS, YDEGEE. CDR3 length equals 17 residues. Full variable domain (missing parts from reference TRBV5-8 and TRBJ2-1): EAGVTQSPTHLIKTRGQQATLRCSPISGHTSVYWYQQALGLGLQFLLWYDEGEERNRGNFPPRFSGRQFPNYSSELNVNALELEDSALYLCASSLARVGTSGGEQFFGPGTRLTVL.

The CDR3 loop is CASGLVLGGNADTQYF. The DNA of the CDR3 is TGTGCTAGTGGTTTGGTATTGGGCGGGAACGCAGATACGCAGTATTTT. V gene TRBV12-5 combines with J gene TRBJ2-3; maybe TRBD2 (6 bases). CDR3 size: 16 residues. V lost 0 bases, J lost 4 bases, and 14 bases lay in between. Germline V gene lookup returns CDR1 LGHNT and CDR2 FRNRAP. The whole variable domain, remainder taken from reference TRBV12-5 and TRBJ2-3, is DARVTQTPRHKVTEMGQEVTMRCQPILGHNTVFWYRQTMMQGLELLAYFRNRAPLDDSGMPKDRFSAEMPDATLATLKIQPSEPRDSAVYFCASGLVLGGNADTQYFGPGTRLTVL.

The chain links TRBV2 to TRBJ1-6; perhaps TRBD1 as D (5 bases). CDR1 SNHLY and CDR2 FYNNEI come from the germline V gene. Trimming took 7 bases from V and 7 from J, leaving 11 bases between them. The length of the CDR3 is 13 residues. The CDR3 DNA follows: TGTGCCAGCACCCCGGGGGGGAATTCACCCCTCCACTTT. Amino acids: CASTPGGNSPLHF.

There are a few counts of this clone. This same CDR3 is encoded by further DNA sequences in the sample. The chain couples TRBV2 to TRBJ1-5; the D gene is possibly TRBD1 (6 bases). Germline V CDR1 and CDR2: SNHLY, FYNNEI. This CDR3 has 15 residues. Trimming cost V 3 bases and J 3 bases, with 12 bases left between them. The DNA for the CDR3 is TGTGCCAGCAGTGAGAGGGGGGGACTCAATCAGCCCCAGCATTTT. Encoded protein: CASSERGGLNQPQHF.

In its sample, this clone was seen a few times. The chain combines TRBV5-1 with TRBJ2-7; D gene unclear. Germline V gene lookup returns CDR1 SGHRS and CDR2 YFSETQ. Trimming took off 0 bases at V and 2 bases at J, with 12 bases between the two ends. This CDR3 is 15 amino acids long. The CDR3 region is CASSLAFSSPYEQYF. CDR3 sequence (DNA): TGCGCCAGCAGCTTGGCATTCAGTTCCCCCTACGAGCAGTACTTC.

The DNA for the CDR3 is TGTGCCATCAGTGAAGGGGTCCTTGGAACTGAAGCTTTCTTT. Encoded protein: CAISEGVLGTEAFF. The genes are TRBV10-3 and TRBJ1-1, with a tentative D call TRBD1 (5 bases). In germline, CDR1 is ENHRY, CDR2 SYGVKD. This CDR3 has 14 amino acids. V was trimmed by 3 bases and J by 5 bases, leaving 13 bases between them.

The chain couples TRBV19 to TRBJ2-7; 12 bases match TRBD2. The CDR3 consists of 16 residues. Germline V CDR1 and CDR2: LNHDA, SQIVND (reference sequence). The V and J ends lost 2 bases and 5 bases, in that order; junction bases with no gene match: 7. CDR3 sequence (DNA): TGTGCCAGTAGTATAACCCCTAGCGGGGGGGCACACGAGCAGTACTTC. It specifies CASSITPSGGAHEQYF.

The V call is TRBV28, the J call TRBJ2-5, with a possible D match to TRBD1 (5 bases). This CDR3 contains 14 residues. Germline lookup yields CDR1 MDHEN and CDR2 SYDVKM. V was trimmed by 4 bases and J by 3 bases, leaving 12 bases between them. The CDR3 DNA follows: TGTGCCAGCAGTTCAACCGACAGAGAAGAGACCCAGTACTTC. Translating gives CASSSTDREETQYF. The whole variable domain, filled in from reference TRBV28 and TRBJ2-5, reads DVKVTQSSRYLVKRTGEKVFLECVQDMDHENMFWYRQDPGLGLRLIYFSYDVKMKEKGDIPEGYSVSREKKERFSLILESASTNQTSMYLCASSSTDREETQYFGPGTRLLVL.

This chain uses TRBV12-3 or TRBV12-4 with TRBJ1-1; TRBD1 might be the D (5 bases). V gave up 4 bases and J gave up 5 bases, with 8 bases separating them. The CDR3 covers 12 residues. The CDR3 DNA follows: TGTGCCAGCAGTTGGGGGGATACTGAAGCTTTCTTT. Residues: CASSWGDTEAFF.